The entry that follows covers one T cell receptor (beta chain) sequence. Its antigen is unidentified. This entry comes from a study of T cells after yellow fever vaccination. Study-level background: Researchers used SMART-Seq v4 Ultra Low Input to prepare fractions that had low cell numbers. Study outcomes and limitations: Clones from primary vaccination mostly reappeared after the booster (roughly 95% CD4, over 85% CD8). Abundant clonotypes from the bulk population could have been carried over as contaminants into FACS-sorted repertoires.

Germline V gene sequence: CDR1 SGHVS, CDR2 FNYEAQ. The V gene lost 0 bases and the J gene lost 5 bases, with 19 bases spanning the gap. There are 17 residues in the CDR3. They built TCR cDNA with 5'RACE template switching, a step that put in a universal primer site and UMIs. TCRdb re-called the 5' RACE reads through MiXCR, storing one row per CDR3 protein. Among a few hundred thousand distinct CDR3 sequences listed, about 3.5% were seen once. The specimen was PBMCs, collected 15 days after the yellow fever booster vaccination. The clonotype originates from a man aged 18 to 29 who received the YFV17D yellow fever vaccine. The chain has TRBV7-6 and TRBJ2-5, with a possible D match to TRBD2 (5 bases). CDR3: CASSLAPRGLVAETQYF. The CDR3, as DNA: TGTGCCAGCAGCTTAGCGCCTCGGGGTTTAGTGGCCGAGACCCAGTACTTC.